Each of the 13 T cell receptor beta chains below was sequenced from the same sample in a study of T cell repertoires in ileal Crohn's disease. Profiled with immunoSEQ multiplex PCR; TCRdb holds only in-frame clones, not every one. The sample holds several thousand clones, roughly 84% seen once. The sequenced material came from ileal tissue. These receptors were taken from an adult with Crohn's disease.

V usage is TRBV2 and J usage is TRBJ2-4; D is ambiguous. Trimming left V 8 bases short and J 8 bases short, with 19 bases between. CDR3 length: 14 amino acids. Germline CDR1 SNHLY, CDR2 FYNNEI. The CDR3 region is CASAGQASSHIQYF. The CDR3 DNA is TGTGCCAGCGCTGGGCAAGCCTCAAGTCACATTCAGTACTTC. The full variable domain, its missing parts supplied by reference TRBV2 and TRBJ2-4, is EPEVTQTPSHQVTQMGQEVILRCVPISNHLYFYWYRQILGQKVEFLVSFYNNEISEKSEIFDDQFSVERPDGSNFTLKIRSTKLEDSAMYFCASAGQASSHIQYFGAGTRLSVL.

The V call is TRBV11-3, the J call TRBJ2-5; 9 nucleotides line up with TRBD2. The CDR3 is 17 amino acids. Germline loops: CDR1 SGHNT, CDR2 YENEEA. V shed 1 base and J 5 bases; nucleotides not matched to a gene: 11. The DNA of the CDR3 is TGTGCCAGCAGCTTAGGGATTGCGGGAGGGCCGGGGGAGACCCAGTACTTC. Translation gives CASSLGIAGGPGETQYF. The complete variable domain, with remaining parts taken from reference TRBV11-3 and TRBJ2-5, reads EAGVVQSPRYKIIEKKQPVAFWCNPISGHNTLYWYLQNLGQGPELLIRYENEEAVDDSQLPKDRFSAERLKGVDSTLKIQPAELGDSAVYLCASSLGIAGGPGETQYFGPGTRLLVL.

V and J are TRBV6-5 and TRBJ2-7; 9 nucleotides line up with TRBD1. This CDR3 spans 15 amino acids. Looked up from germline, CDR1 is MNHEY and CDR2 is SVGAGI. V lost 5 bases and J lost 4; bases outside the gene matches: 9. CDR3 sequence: CASSLSRTGVYEQYF. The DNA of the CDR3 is TGTGCCAGCAGTCTTTCCAGGACAGGGGTTTACGAGCAGTACTTC.

CDR3 DNA: TGTGCAAGTCGCTTAGTGGGGGGGAGGGTGGACACCGGGGAGCTGTTTTTT. Translating it yields CASRLVGGRVDTGELFF. The chain uses TRBV12-2 and TRBJ2-2; TRBD2, the table's D call, was not compared with the DNA. TRBV12-2 has pseudogene status. The CDR3 is made up of 17 amino acids.

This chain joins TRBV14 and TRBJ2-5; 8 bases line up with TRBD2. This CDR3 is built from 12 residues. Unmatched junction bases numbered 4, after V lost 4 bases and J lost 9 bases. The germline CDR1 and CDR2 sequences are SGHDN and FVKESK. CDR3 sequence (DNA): TGTGCCAGCAGCCTCGCTAGCGGGTCCCAGTACTTC. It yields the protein CASSLASGSQYF.

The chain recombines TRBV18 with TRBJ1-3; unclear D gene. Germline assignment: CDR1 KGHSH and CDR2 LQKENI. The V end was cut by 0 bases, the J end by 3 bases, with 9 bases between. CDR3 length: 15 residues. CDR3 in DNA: TGTGCCAGCTCACCACCGGCTACGGGTGGAAACACCATATATTTT. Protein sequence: CASSPPATGGNTIYF.

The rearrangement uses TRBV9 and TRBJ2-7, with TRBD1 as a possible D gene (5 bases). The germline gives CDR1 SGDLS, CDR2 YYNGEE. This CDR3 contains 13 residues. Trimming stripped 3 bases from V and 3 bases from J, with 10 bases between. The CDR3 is CASSAYDSYEQYF. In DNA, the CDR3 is TGTGCCAGCAGCGCCTACGACAGCTACGAGCAGTACTTC. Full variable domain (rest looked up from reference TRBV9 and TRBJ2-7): DSGVTQTPKHLITATGQRVTLRCSPRSGDLSVYWYQQSLDQGLQFLIQYYNGEERAKGNILERFSAQQFPDLHSELNLSSLELGDSALYFCASSAYDSYEQYFGPGTRLTVT.

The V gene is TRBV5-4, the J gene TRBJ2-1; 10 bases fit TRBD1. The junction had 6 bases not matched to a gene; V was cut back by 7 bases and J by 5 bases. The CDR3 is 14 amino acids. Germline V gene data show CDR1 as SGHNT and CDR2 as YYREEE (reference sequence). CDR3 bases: TGTGCCAGCCAAGACAGGGGGCCTAACAATGAGCAGTTCTTC. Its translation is CASQDRGPNNEQFF.

CDR3 sequence: CASSISTGELFF. CDR3 in DNA: TGTGCCAGTAGTATCTCCACCGGGGAGCTGTTTTTT. The V and J genes are TRBV19 and TRBJ2-2; D is ambiguous. CDR3 length: 12 amino acids. Deletions cut 3 bases from V and 4 bases from J, with 3 bases between. Germline V CDR1 and CDR2: LNHDA, SQIVND (reference sequence).

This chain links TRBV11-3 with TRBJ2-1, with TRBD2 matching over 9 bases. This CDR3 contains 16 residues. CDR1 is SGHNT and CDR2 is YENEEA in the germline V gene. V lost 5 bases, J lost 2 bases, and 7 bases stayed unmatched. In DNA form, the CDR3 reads TGTGCCAGCAGCCCCCTTAGCGGGAGCACCTACAATGAGCAGTTCTTC. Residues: CASSPLSGSTYNEQFF. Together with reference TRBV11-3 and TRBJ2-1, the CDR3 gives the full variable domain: EAGVVQSPRYKIIEKKQPVAFWCNPISGHNTLYWYLQNLGQGPELLIRYENEEAVDDSQLPKDRFSAERLKGVDSTLKIQPAELGDSAVYLCASSPLSGSTYNEQFFGPGTRLTVL.

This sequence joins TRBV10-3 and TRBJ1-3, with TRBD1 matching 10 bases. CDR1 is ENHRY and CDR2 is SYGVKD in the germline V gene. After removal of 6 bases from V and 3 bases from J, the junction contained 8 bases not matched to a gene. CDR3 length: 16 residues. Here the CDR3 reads CAIRKGDRGIGNTIYF. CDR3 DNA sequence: TGTGCCATCAGGAAAGGGGACAGGGGAATTGGAAACACCATATATTTT.

In DNA, the CDR3 is TGCAGCGTTCTATCAACCCGGACTAGCGGGGCGAACACCGGGGAGCTGTTTTTT. The encoded protein is CSVLSTRTSGANTGELFF. The chain carries TRBV29-1 and TRBJ2-2, with TRBD2 matching over 12 bases. The CDR3 is made up of 18 amino acids. The germline gives CDR1 SQVTM, CDR2 ANQGSEA. The trim removed 5 bases at V and 0 bases at J, leaving 10 bases unmatched.

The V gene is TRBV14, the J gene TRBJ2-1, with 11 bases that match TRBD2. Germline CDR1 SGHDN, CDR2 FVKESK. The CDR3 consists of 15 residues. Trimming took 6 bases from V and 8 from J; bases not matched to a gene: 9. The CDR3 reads CASSHVAGGGDEQFF. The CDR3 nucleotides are TGTGCCAGCAGTCACGTAGCGGGAGGGGGGGATGAGCAGTTCTTC.